Listed here is a single T cell receptor beta chain. The antigen is not known. CDR3 length: 13 residues. Germline lookup yields CDR1 MNHEY and CDR2 SMNVEV (reference sequence). V was cut by 3 bases and J by 3 bases, with 6 bases left in between. The data stem from a study of T cell responses to AZD1222 COVID-19 vaccine. Points from the study as a whole: Mostly white British, mostly female donors; authors suggested clonal diversity may be underestimated. The peak T cell response came first, and repertoires were sampled only after it. Spike was spanned by vaccine-associated CD4 TCRs, with dominance at 160-218 and 743-854.

Repertoires were generated with immunoSEQ multiplex PCR, while TCRdb's copy carries only in-frame clones and drops some. The repertoire holds fewer than 200,000 clones, with 85% to 95% as singletons. The starting material was peripheral blood, obtained on day 0 of AZD1222 vaccination. The clonotype comes from an adult in good health. The chain is built from TRBV27 and TRBJ1-5, with D unresolved. The CDR3 bases are TGTGCCAGCAGTTTCGGTAACAATCAGCCCCAGCATTTT. This codes for CASSFGNNQPQHF.